This T cell receptor beta chain was identified during a study of response to subunit inactivated influenza vaccine. General study results and limits: A suggestion made by the authors is that each seasonal influenza vaccination recruits few new T cells.

This CDR3 is 13 amino acids long. With 5 bases removed from V and 2 bases from J, the gap between germline ends came to 13 bases. In germline, CDR1 is DFQATT, CDR2 SNEGSKA (reference sequence). This clonotype was detected a few times. The antigen remains undetermined. TCRdb reprocessed the RT-PCR reads via MiXCR and lists one record per CDR3 protein. This sample has about 520,000 distinct CDR3 sequences, with less than 7.5% found just once. The source material was PBMCs from blood, sampled 23 months after vaccination. The receptor comes from a man in his fifties or sixties who received an inactivated influenza vaccine. The chain carries TRBV20-1 and TRBJ2-7; D is unclear. CDR3 sequence reads: CSALRVQPYEQYF. In DNA form, the CDR3 reads TGCAGTGCTCTACGCGTGCAGCCCTACGAGCAGTACTTC.